These T cell receptor beta chains were read from a single sample in a study of identical twins. Using its own MiXCR run on the 5' RACE reads, TCRdb lists one record per CDR3 protein. The table records more than 400,000 distinct CDR3 sequences, around 15% of them present only once. These data were likewise used in another study, on yellow fever vaccine responses in identical twins.

The sequenced sample was CD4+ T cells sorted from blood. These receptors were collected from a young woman in good health. The conserved cysteine and the conserved F or W are not part of the CDR3 here. Each record gives: J gene, V gene, CDR3 protein.

>TRBJ2-1|TRBV24-1
ATSDLRSNEQF
>TRBJ2-5|TRBV28
ASTFWQNPRNHFRCQVQY
>TRBJ1-4|TRBV5-1
ASSRTLRKEKLF
>TRBJ2-1|TRBV29-1
SVELGAGVNEQF
>TRBJ2-3|TRBV20-1
SAKAPGLAGGRSPDTQY
>TRBJ2-7|TRBV27
ASTLPVEGSYEQY
>TRBJ2-7|TRBV12-3/TRBV12-4
ASSASISYEQY
>TRBJ1-6|TRBV6-1
ASSDRGRSPLH
>TRBJ2-7|TRBV15
ATSRDLRLGNEQY
>TRBJ2-3|TRBV10-1
ASSVSGGTTDTQY
>TRBJ2-7|TRBV7-9
ASSSTGQGFSYEQY
>TRBJ2-5|TRBV6-1
ASSGFRVQETQY
>TRBJ1-1|TRBV3-1
ASSQLNTEAF
>TRBJ1-1|TRBV7-9
ASSLARTPTEAF
>TRBJ1-6|TRBV6-5
ASSYGQGHSPLH
>TRBJ1-4|TRBV18
ASSLRPAQRGEKLF
>TRBJ2-7|TRBV27
ASSLAGGVPSTKQY
>TRBJ1-1|TRBV6-2/TRBV6-3
ASRRAGAYTEAF
>TRBJ2-5|TRBV15
ATSIDRGRETQY
>TRBJ2-1|TRBV20-1
RTSGGVEQF
>TRBJ2-3|TRBV6-5
ASSYGTGTTDTQY
>TRBJ2-1|TRBV5-1
ASSGTRAYNEQF
>TRBJ1-1|TRBV7-9
ASSPRDREAF
>TRBJ2-7|TRBV27
ASSSTTEQY
>TRBJ2-2|TRBV10-3
AISGLAATGELF
>TRBJ2-2|TRBV5-1
ASSLFSNTGELF
>TRBJ2-3|TRBV2
ASSDSRRGLDTQY
>TRBJ2-1|TRBV9
ASSVARTGYNEQF
>TRBJ1-2|TRBV7-9
ASSLVVSSYGYT
>TRBJ2-2|TRBV6-1
ASTEGRVKGRGELF
>TRBJ2-5|TRBV12-3/TRBV12-4
ASSLSSGRAQETQY
>TRBJ2-2|TRBV3-1
ASSQLWGRDTGELF
>TRBJ2-5|TRBV29-1
SVGRGPQETQY
>TRBJ2-1|TRBV6-1
ASKKDRYNEQF
>TRBJ2-5|TRBV25-1
ASSGYQETQY
>TRBJ2-3|TRBV29-1
SVEDGDYYTDTQY
>TRBJ1-1|TRBV5-1
ASSSTGQGVEKAF
>TRBJ1-2|TRBV7-9
ASSSGTGGLLFYGYT
>TRBJ2-5|TRBV28
ASSFGQGGQETQY
>TRBJ2-7|TRBV2
ASLPRQGWWKAGDPYEQY
>TRBJ2-5|TRBV11-2
ASSTQRGGQETQY
>TRBJ2-5|TRBV10-3
AISVKETQY
>TRBJ1-1|TRBV20-1
SAKRNPNTEAF
>TRBJ2-5|TRBV10-3
AISSARDTAQETQY
>TRBJ2-5|TRBV7-2
ASSFSLAGGPR
>TRBJ2-7|TRBV4-1
ASSQVPRDSYEQY
>TRBJ2-1|TRBV21-1
ASSQWGNEQF
>TRBJ1-5|TRBV20-1
SAPPSTGGNQPQH
>TRBJ1-5|TRBV6-1
ASSASSGPEQPQH
>TRBJ1-1|TRBV7-8
ASSQTRLTEAF
>TRBJ2-2|TRBV24-1
ATSALPGTGELF
>TRBJ2-3|TRBV29-1
SVGYGAGDIDTQY
>TRBJ2-1|TRBV20-1
SASSSLNNEQF